The 11 T cell receptor beta chains below all came from one sample that was sequenced in a study of blood T cell repertoires in COVID-19 (dated by TCRdb to 2020 to 2022). The library was built by means of the immunoSEQ multiplex PCR assay. This is the immuneACCESS table as TCRdb keeps it, with only in-frame sequences that have V and J called. A part of the clones is gone; compared with another copy, unresolved V genes explain less than half, and the rest is unexplained. The sample table records approximately 100,000 clones; 82% of these occur just once. More than 9% of the sample is held by the ten biggest clonotypes. Sequences were obtained from peripheral blood. All receptors derive from a man in his 70s with acute or convalescent COVID-19.

The rearrangement uses TRBV30 and TRBJ1-6; no clear D. There are 12 residues in the CDR3. CDR1 and CDR2 (germline): GTSNPN, SVGIG (reference sequence). Trimming took off 3 bases at V and 10 bases at J, with 10 bases between the two ends. The CDR3 coding sequence is TGTGCCTGGAGATTCGGCGGATCACCCCTCCACTTT. Amino acids: CAWRFGGSPLHF.

V and J are TRBV5-1 and TRBJ2-7; 11 positions match TRBD2. Looked up from germline, CDR1 is SGHRS and CDR2 is YFSETQ. Losses at the gene ends were 4 bases for V and 5 bases for J; bases not matched to a gene: 5. The CDR3 covers 14 residues. The CDR3 spells CASSASGRSDEQYF. The CDR3 region has the DNA TGCGCCAGCAGCGCTAGCGGGAGGAGCGACGAGCAGTACTTC.

The J gene is TRBJ1-1, the V gene TRBV4-1, with 10 bases aligning to TRBD1. Germline values: CDR1 MGHRA, CDR2 YSYEKL. The CDR3 runs to 19 residues. V lost 0 bases, J lost 7 bases, and 17 bases stayed unmatched. The CDR3 sequence: CASSQDPAGTGVDRYEAFF. DNA for the CDR3: TGCGCCAGCAGCCAAGATCCGGCCGGGACAGGGGTTGATCGATATGAAGCTTTCTTT.

The chain recombines TRBV13 with TRBJ2-1, with D perhaps matching TRBD2 (6 bases). This CDR3 has 14 amino acids. V was pared by 6 bases and J by 9 bases, with 18 bases between. The V gene's germline CDR1 is PRHDT and CDR2 FYEKMQ (reference sequence). The CDR3 coding sequence is TGTGCCAGCAGAACCGGGACTGGGACGGGTGAGCAGTTCTTC. This encodes CASRTGTGTGEQFF.

The genes are TRBV6-1 and TRBJ1-6; D is ambiguous. Germline CDR1 MNHNS, CDR2 SASEGT. The CDR3 totals 17 residues. Deletions cut 2 bases from V and 7 bases from J, with 18 bases between. The CDR3 DNA is TGTGCCAGCAGTGAATTGGGAGGGTGGATGTCGAATTCACCCCTCCACTTT. Amino acid sequence: CASSELGGWMSNSPLHF.

The rearrangement uses TRBV3-1 (or the pseudogene TRBV3-2) and TRBJ1-1; 7 bases line up with TRBD1. V was clipped by 6 bases and J by 3 bases; unmatched bases: 1. Germline V gene lookup returns CDR1 LGHDT and CDR2 YNNKEL (reference sequence). This CDR3 spans 12 amino acids. The CDR3 bases are TGTGCCAGCAGGGACAGGTACACTGAAGCTTTCTTT. As protein: CASRDRYTEAFF.

This clone was counted between two and nine times. The chain has TRBV15 and TRBJ2-7; no clear D gene. The length of the CDR3 is 12 residues. Germline V CDR1 and CDR2: LNHNV, YYDKDF (reference sequence). V was clipped by 10 bases and J by 1 base, with 11 bases between them. The CDR3 sequence is CAISDSSYEQYF. CDR3 DNA: TGTGCCATCTCTGATAGTTCCTACGAGCAGTACTTC.

The gene calls are TRBV5-4 and TRBJ2-7, with 8 bases identical to TRBD2. Per the germline V gene, CDR1 is SGHNT and CDR2 is YYREEE (reference sequence). CDR3 size: 16 residues. The V segment lost 4 bases and the J segment 0 bases; nucleotides outside the gene matches: 9. The CDR3 sequence is CASSLRLSGSSYEQYF. CDR3 DNA: TGTGCCAGCAGCCTCCGGTTGAGCGGGAGCTCCTACGAGCAGTACTTC.

This clone has only one observation. V gene TRBV7-2 combines with J gene TRBJ2-3; TRBD2 agrees at 12 bases. Trimming removed 5 bases from V and 5 bases from J; junction bases left unmatched: 8. The CDR3 is 16 amino acids. Germline CDR1 and CDR2: SGHTA and FQGNSA. CDR3 loop: CASSIGLAGLLDTQYF. The CDR3 DNA follows: TGTGCCAGCAGCATCGGACTAGCGGGATTATTAGATACGCAGTATTTT.

The rearrangement links TRBV6-1 to TRBJ1-1, with D uncertain. The germline CDR1 and CDR2 sequences are MNHNS and SASEGT. V was shortened by 4 bases and J by 0 bases, with 15 bases between the two germline ends. CDR3 length: 16 amino acids. Here the CDR3 reads CASSGRGSTMNTEAFF. The CDR3 bases are TGTGCCAGCAGTGGGCGGGGTTCCACTATGAACACTGAAGCTTTCTTT.

J is TRBJ2-3 and V is TRBV7-2; 13 nucleotides align to TRBD2. V trimming: 0 bases; J trimming: 3 bases; junction bases outside the gene matches: 3. The CDR3 length is 17 residues. Per the germline V gene, CDR1 is SGHTA and CDR2 is FQGNSA. CDR3 nucleotide sequence: TGTGCCAGCAGCTTAGCGGCGACTAGCGGGGGGACAGATACGCAGTATTTT. It yields the protein CASSLAATSGGTDTQYF.